Presented here are 12 T cell receptor beta chains from one specimen sequenced in a study of shared clonotypes between healthy human individuals (dated by TCRdb to 2020 to 2022). The library was produced with the immunoSEQ multiplex PCR assay. TCRdb mirrors the immuneACCESS table, restricted to in-frame sequences. Some clones are absent from its copies; in checked studies, under half trace to an unresolved V gene, and the reason for the others is unknown. The sample table records over 2 million clones; 85% to 95% of these occur just once. In total, the top ten clones hold under 0.15% of the sample. What was sequenced was naive CD4+ T cells sorted from blood. Taken with the paper, the label for cell subset or site translates to: CD45RA+ positively selected. The receptors shown here come from a man aged 18 to 35 in good health.

This chain connects TRBV18 to TRBJ1-5, with 10 bases fitting TRBD1. The CDR3 runs 17 residues. The germline gives CDR1 KGHSH, CDR2 LQKENI. V dropped 3 bases and J dropped 9; count of bases not matched to a gene: 14. The CDR3 here is CASSPAAPGQGMGPQHF. DNA of the CDR3: TGTGCCAGCTCACCCGCCGCACCGGGACAGGGGATGGGGCCCCAGCATTTT.

This clone was seen only once. The CDR3 DNA sequence: TGTGCCAGTAAGTGGGACAGATTTTCCCTCCACTTT. Protein product: CASKWDRFSLHF. V gene TRBV6-1 combines with J gene TRBJ1-6; TRBD1 matches 7 bases. With V trimmed by 9 bases and J by 14 bases, 10 bases remained unmatched. The CDR3 sequence is 12 residues long. Germline-derived CDR1 and CDR2 are MNHNS and SASEGT.

Comments on this clone: Other DNA sequences in this specimen translate into the identical CDR3. This rearrangement joins TRBV30 to TRBJ2-1; D remains unclear. Germline assignment: CDR1 GTSNPN and CDR2 SVGIG (reference sequence). Trimming took 1 base from V and 6 from J, leaving 4 bases between them. The CDR3 length is 11 residues. The CDR3 here is CAWSASNEQFF. The CDR3 region has the DNA TGTGCCTGGAGTGCGAGCAATGAGCAGTTCTTC.

This chain's CDR3 is CASSPRDRKDSYEQYF. CDR3 DNA sequence: TGTGCCAGCAGCCCTCGGGACAGGAAGGATTCCTACGAGCAGTACTTC. The chain has TRBV7-9 and TRBJ2-7; 8 bases match TRBD1. The germline gives CDR1 SEHNR, CDR2 FQNEAQ (reference sequence). The CDR3 has 16 residues. V lost 5 bases, J lost 1 base, and 10 bases stayed unmatched.

The rearrangement joins TRBV7-3 to TRBJ2-1; 10 nucleotides agree with TRBD2. With 4 bases clipped from V and 3 bases from J, the junction kept 3 bases outside the gene matches. The CDR3 runs to 15 residues. Germline V CDR1 and CDR2: SGHTA, FQGTGA. The CDR3 sequence: CASSSSGGYYNEQFF. In DNA, the CDR3 is TGTGCCAGCAGCTCTAGCGGGGGATACTACAATGAGCAGTTCTTC.

The V call is TRBV6-5, the J call TRBJ2-7; possible D gene TRBD2, 6 bases. Germline V lookup: CDR1 MNHEY, CDR2 SVGAGI. V lost 8 bases and J lost 4, with 21 bases in between. CDR3 length equals 15 residues. CDR3 in amino acids: CASLKGAGSGYEQYF. In DNA form, the CDR3 reads TGTGCCAGCTTGAAAGGGGCGGGAAGTGGTTACGAGCAGTACTTC.

V usage is TRBV7-8 and J usage is TRBJ2-2; 9 bases map to TRBD1. The CDR3 is 16 amino acids. The V segment lost 5 bases and the J segment 3 bases; nucleotides outside the gene matches: 7. The germline V gene has CDR1 SGHVS and CDR2 FQNEAQ. The chain's CDR3 is CASSRWDREDTGELFF. The CDR3 region has the DNA TGTGCCAGCAGCCGCTGGGACAGGGAGGACACCGGGGAGCTGTTTTTT.

Concerning this clone: This sample includes further DNA sequences coding for the same CDR3. The rearrangement links TRBV2 to TRBJ2-5; no reliable D call. Germline-derived CDR1 and CDR2 are SNHLY and FYNNEI. The CDR3 is made up of 11 amino acids. The V gene lost 7 bases and the J gene lost 2 bases, with 5 bases spanning the gap. CDR3 sequence reads: CASTQQETQYF. The CDR3, as DNA: TGTGCCAGCACACAACAAGAGACCCAGTACTTC. The whole variable domain, filled in from reference TRBV2 and TRBJ2-5, reads EPEVTQTPSHQVTQMGQEVILRCVPISNHLYFYWYRQILGQKVEFLVSFYNNEISEKSEIFDDQFSVERPDGSNFTLKIRSTKLEDSAMYFCASTQQETQYFGPGTRLLVL.

The genes are TRBV7-2 and TRBJ2-5; no clear D. In germline, CDR1 is SGHTA, CDR2 FQGNSA. V lost 3 bases and J lost 1, with 6 bases in between. This CDR3 has 13 amino acids. In DNA, the CDR3 is TGTGCCAGCAGCTTCAACTTCCAAGAGACCCAGTACTTC. Translation: CASSFNFQETQYF.

In this sample, this clone turned up a few times. V is TRBV10-3 and J is TRBJ1-1, with a weak D call TRBD1 (5 bases). The germline V gene encodes CDR1 ENHRY and CDR2 SYGVKD. V was cut by 10 bases and J by 1 base, with 7 bases left in between. The CDR3 spans 11 residues. CDR3 amino acids: CATTGNTEAFF. Written as DNA, the CDR3 is TGTGCCACCACAGGGAACACTGAAGCTTTCTTT.

The chain has TRBV10-3 and TRBJ1-5; 11 positions match TRBD1. The J segment lost 7 bases and the V segment lost 11 bases, leaving 4 bases of the junction unmatched. The CDR3 has 12 residues. Germline CDR1 reads ENHRY; CDR2 reads SYGVKD. This chain's CDR3 is CAGGTGGQPQHF. In DNA form, the CDR3 reads TGTGCCGGCGGGACAGGGGGACAGCCCCAGCATTTT.

The genes are TRBV5-1 and TRBJ1-2; possibly TRBD1 for D (6 bases). CDR3 length: 14 residues. CDR1 is SGHRS and CDR2 is YFSETQ in the germline V gene. The V gene lost 5 bases and the J gene lost 2 bases, with 13 bases spanning the gap. CDR3 protein: CASRWDTGNYGYTF. The CDR3 coding sequence is TGCGCCAGCAGGTGGGACACGGGGAACTATGGCTACACCTTC.